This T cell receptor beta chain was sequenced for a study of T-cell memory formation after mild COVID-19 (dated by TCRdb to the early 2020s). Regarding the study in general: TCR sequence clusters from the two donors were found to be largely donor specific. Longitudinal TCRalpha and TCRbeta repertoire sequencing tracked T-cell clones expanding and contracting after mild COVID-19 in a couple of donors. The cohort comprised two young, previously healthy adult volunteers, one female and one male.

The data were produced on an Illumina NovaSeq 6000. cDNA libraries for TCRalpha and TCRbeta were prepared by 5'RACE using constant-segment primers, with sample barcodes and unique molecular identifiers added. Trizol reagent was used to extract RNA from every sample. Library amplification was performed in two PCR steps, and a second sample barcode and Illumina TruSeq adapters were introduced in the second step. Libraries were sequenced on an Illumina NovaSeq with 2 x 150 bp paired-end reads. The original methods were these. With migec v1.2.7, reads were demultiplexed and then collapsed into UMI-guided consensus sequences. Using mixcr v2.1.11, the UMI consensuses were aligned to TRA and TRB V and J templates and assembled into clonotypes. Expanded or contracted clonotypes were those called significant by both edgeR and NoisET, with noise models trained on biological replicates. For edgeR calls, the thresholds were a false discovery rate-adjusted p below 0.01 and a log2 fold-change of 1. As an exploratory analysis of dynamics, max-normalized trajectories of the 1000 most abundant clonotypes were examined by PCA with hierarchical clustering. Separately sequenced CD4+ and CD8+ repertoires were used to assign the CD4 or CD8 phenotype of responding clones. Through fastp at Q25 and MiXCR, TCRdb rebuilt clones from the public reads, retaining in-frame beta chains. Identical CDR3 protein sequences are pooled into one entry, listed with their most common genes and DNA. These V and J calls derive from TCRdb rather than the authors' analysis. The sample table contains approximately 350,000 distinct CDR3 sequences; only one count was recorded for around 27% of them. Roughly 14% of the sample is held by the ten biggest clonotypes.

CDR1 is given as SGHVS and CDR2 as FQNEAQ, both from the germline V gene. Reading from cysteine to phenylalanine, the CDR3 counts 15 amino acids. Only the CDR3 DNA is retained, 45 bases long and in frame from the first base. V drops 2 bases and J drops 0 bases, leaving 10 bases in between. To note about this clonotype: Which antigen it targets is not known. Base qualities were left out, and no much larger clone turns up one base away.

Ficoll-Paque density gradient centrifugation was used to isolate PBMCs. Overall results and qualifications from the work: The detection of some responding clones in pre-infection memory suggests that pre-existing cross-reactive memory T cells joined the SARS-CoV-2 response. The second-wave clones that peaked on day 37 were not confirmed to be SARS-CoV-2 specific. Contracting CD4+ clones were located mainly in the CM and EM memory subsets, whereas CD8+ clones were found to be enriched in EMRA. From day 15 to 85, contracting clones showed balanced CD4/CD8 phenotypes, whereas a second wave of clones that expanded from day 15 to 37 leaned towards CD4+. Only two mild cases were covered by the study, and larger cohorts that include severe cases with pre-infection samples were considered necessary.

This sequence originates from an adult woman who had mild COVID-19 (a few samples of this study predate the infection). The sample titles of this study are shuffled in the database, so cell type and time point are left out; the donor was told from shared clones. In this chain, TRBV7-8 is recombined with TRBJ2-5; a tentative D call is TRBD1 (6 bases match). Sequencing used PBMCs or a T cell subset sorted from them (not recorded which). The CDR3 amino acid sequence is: CASSLKDSYQETQYF. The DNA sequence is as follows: TGTGCCAGCAGCTTAAAGGACAGTTACCAAGAGACCCAGTACTTC.